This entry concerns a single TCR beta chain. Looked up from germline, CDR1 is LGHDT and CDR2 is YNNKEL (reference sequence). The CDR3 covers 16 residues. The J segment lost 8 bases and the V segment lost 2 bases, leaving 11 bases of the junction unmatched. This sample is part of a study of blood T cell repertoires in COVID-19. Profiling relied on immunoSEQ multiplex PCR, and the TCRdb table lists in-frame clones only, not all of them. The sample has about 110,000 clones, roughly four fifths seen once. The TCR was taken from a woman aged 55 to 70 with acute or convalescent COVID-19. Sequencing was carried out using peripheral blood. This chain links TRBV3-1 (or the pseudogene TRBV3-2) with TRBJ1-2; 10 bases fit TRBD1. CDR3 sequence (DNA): TGTGCCAGCAGCCAAATAGGGGCCGGGACAGGGGAAGGCTACACCTTC. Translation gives CASSQIGAGTGEGYTF.